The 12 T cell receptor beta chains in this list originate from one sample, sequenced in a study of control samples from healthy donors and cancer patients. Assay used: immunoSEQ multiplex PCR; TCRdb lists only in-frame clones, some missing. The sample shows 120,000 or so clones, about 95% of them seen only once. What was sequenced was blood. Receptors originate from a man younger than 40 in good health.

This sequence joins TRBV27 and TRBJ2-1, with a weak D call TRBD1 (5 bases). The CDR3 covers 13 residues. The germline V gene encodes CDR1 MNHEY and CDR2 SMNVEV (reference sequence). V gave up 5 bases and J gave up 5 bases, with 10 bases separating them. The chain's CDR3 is CASSLQTDNEQFF. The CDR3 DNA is TGTGCCAGCAGTCTCCAGACAGACAATGAGCAGTTCTTC.

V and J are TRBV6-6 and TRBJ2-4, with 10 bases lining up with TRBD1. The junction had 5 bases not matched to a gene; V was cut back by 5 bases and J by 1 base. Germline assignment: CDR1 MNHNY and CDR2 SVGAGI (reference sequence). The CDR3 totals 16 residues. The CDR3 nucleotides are TGTGCCAGCAGTGGAGGGACAGGGGTTGCCAAAAACATTCAGTACTTC. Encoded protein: CASSGGTGVAKNIQYF.

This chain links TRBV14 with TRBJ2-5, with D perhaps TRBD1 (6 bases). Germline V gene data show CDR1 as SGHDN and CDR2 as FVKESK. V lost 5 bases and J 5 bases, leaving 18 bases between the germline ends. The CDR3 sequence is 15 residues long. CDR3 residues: CASSSLDRGWETQYF. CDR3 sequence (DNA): TGTGCCAGCAGCTCGCTGGACAGAGGTTGGGAGACCCAGTACTTC.

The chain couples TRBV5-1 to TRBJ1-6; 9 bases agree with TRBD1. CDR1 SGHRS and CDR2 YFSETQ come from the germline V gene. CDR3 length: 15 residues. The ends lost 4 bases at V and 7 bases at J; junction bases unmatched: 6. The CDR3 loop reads CASSPGTGKNSPLHF. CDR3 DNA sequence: TGCGCCAGCAGCCCGGGGACAGGGAAGAATTCACCCCTCCACTTT.

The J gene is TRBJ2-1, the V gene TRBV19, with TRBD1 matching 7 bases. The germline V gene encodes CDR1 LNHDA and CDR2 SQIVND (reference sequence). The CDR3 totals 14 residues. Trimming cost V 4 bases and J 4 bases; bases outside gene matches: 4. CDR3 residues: CASSTGDRYNEQFF. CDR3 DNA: TGTGCCAGTAGTACCGGGGACAGATACAATGAGCAGTTCTTC.

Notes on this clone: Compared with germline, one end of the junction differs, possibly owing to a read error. The CDR3 region has the DNA TGTGCCACCAGCACCGGGGGGCGGGCGCCGGACTTC. It encodes CATSTGGRAPDF. The rearrangement links TRBV15 to TRBJ2-7; D might be TRBD2 (7 bases). Looked up from germline, CDR1 is LNHNV and CDR2 is YYDKDF (reference sequence). The CDR3 is 12 residues long.

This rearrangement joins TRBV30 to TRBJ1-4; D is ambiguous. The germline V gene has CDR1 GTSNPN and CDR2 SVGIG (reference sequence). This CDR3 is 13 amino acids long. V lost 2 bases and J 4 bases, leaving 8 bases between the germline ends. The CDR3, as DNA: TGTGCCTGGAGTTTACGGTTTAATGAAAAACTGTTTTTT. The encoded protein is CAWSLRFNEKLFF.

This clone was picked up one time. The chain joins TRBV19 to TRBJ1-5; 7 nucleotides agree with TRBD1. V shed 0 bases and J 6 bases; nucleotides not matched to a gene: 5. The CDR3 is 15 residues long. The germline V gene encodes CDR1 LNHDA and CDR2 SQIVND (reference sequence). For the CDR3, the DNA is TGTGCCAGTAGTATAGACAGGGGGTCTTCTCAGCCCCAGCATTTT. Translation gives CASSIDRGSSQPQHF. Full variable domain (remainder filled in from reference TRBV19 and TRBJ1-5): DGGITQSPKYLFRKEGQNVTLSCEQNLNHDAMYWYRQDPGQGLRLIYYSQIVNDFQKGDIAEGYSVSREKKESFPLTVTSAQKNPTAFYLCASSIDRGSSQPQHFGDGTRLSIL.

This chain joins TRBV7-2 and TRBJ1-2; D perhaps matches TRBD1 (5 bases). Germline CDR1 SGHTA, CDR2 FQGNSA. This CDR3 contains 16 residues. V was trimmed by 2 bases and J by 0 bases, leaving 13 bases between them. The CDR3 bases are TGTGCCAGCAGCTTACGGGGGGTCTACTCTAACTATGGCTACACCTTC. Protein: CASSLRGVYSNYGYTF.

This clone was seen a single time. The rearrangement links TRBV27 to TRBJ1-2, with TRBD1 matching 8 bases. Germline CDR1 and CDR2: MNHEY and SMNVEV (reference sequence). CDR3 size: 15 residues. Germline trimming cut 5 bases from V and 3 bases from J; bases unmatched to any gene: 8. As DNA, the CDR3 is TGTGCCAGCAGTCCGGGGGAGGGACAGGACTATGGCTACACCTTC. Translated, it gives CASSPGEGQDYGYTF.

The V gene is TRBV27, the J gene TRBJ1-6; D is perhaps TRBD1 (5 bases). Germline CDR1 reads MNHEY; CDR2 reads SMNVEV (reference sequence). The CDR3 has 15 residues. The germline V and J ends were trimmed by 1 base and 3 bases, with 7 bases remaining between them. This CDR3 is CASSLYGGYNSPLHF. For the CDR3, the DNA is TGTGCCAGCAGTTTATATGGGGGCTATAATTCACCCCTCCACTTT.

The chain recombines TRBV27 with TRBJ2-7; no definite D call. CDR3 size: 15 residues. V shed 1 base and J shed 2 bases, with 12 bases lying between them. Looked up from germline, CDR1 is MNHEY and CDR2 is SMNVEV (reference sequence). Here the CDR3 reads CASSLLTRSTYEQYF. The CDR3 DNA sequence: TGTGCCAGCAGTTTATTAACGAGGTCGACCTACGAGCAGTACTTC.